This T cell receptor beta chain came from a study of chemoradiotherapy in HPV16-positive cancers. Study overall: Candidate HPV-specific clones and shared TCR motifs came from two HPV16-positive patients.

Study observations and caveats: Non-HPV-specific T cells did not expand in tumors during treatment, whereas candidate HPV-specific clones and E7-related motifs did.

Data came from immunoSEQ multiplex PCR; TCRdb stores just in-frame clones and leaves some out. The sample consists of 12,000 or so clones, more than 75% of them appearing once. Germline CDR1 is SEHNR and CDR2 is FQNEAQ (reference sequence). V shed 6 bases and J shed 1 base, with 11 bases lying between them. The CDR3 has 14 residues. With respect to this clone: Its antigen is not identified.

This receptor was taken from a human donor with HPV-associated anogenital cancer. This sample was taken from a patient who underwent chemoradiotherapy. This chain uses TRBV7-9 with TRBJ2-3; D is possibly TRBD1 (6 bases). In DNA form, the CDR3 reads TGTGCCAGCAGTAGGGACATACGCACAGATACGCAGTATTTT. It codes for CASSRDIRTDTQYF. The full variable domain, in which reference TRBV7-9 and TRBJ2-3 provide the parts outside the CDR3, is DTGVSQNPRHKITKRGQNVTFRCDPISEHNRLYWYRQTLGQGPEFLTYFQNEAQLEKSRLLSDRFSAERPKGSFSTLEIQRTEQGDSAMYLCASSRDIRTDTQYFGPGTRLTVL.